These 30 T cell receptor beta chains originate from one sample sequenced in a study of T cells in Graves' hyperthyroidism and ophthalmopathy. TCR beta CDR3 region amplification was performed from RNA transcripts. The study used the HTBI primer set for a first-round RT-PCR of the TCR CDR3. MiXCR, run by TCRdb on the multiplex PCR reads, gives a single entry per CDR3 protein. The profile shows about 350,000 distinct CDR3 sequences, 15% to 20% of them singletons. The specimen was blood. The source is a woman between 40 and 55 years old with Graves' ophthalmopathy.

This clonotype was counted many times. The gene calls are TRBV11-2 and TRBJ1-2, with 8 bases fitting TRBD1. Germline loops: CDR1 SGHAT, CDR2 FQNNGV. This CDR3 comprises 15 residues. Germline trimming cut 0 bases from V and 8 bases from J; bases unmatched to any gene: 8. CDR3 amino acids: CASSLDLGQGDGYTF. The CDR3, as DNA: TGTGCCAGCAGCTTAGACCTCGGACAGGGTGACGGCTACACCTTC.

This clonotype was recorded many times. The chain has TRBV6-2 or TRBV6-3 and TRBJ1-2, with D hard to call. The ends were cut back, 2 bases at V and 4 bases at J, with 11 bases in the middle. The CDR3 runs to 14 residues. Per germline, CDR1 MNHEY and CDR2 SVGEGT. This chain's CDR3 is CASSYRVLPYGYTF. DNA of the CDR3: TGTGCCAGCAGTTACAGGGTACTACCCTATGGCTACACCTTC.

The rearrangement uses TRBV20-1 and TRBJ1-1; D is uncertain. CDR1 is DFQATT, CDR2 SNEGSKA, per germline (reference sequence). The CDR3 runs to 11 residues. In DNA, the CDR3 is TGCAGCGCGGAGTTGAGCACTGAAGCTTTCTTT. Its translation is CSAELSTEAFF.

To note about this clonotype: The germline gene is not matched at one end of the junction; a read error may be the cause. The rearrangement links TRBV7-2 to TRBJ2-5; possibly TRBD1 for D (5 bases). Germline loops: CDR1 SGHTA, CDR2 FQGNSA. CDR3 length: 11 amino acids. This chain's CDR3 is CASSTRQIRDF. The CDR3 DNA sequence: TGTGCCAGCAGTACTCGACAGATTCGAGACTTC. The whole variable domain, filled in from reference TRBV7-2 and TRBJ2-5, reads GAGVSQSPSNKVTEKGKDVELRCDPISGHTALYWYRQSLGQGLEFLIYFQGNSAPDKSGLPSDRFSAERTGGSVSTLTIQRTQQEDSAVYLCASSTRQIRDFGPGTRLLVL.

This clonotype has at least ten counts. V is TRBV19 and J is TRBJ1-1; 10 positions match TRBD1. Germline V gene lookup returns CDR1 LNHDA and CDR2 SQIVND (reference sequence). Trimming took 4 bases from V and 2 from J; bases not matched to a gene: 13. The length of the CDR3 is 18 residues. The CDR3 is CASSRDRGQLLGNTEAFF. CDR3 in DNA: TGTGCCAGTAGTAGGGACAGGGGACAACTCCTTGGTAACACTGAAGCTTTCTTT.

In this sample, this clonotype turned up many times. This rearrangement joins TRBV19 to TRBJ1-5; D is uncertain. The germline CDR1 and CDR2 sequences are LNHDA and SQIVND (reference sequence). Trimming left V 7 bases short and J 5 bases short, with 15 bases between. The CDR3 length is 14 residues. CDR3 DNA: TGTGCCAGTACTCAACGCAGGTGGGATCAGCCCCAGCATTTT. It translates to CASTQRRWDQPQHF.

The gene calls are TRBV6-1 and TRBJ1-1, with D unclear. Trimming stripped 5 bases from V and 2 bases from J, with 12 bases between. Germline V lookup: CDR1 MNHNS, CDR2 SASEGT. The CDR3 extends over 14 amino acids. The CDR3 coding sequence is TGTGCCAGCAGTAGGTTGGACTTTAACACTGAAGCTTTCTTT. It translates to CASSRLDFNTEAFF.

This clonotype was counted at least ten times. The J gene is TRBJ2-7, the V gene TRBV6-1; no firm D call. The V end was cut by 5 bases, the J end by 2 bases, with 16 bases between. CDR1 and CDR2 (germline): MNHNS, SASEGT. The CDR3 extends over 15 amino acids. CDR3 in amino acids: CASSKRKTTTYEQYF. The CDR3 nucleotides are TGTGCCAGCAGTAAAAGAAAAACCACGACCTACGAGCAGTACTTC.

The rearrangement links TRBV28 to TRBJ2-7; 11 bases align to TRBD2. CDR1 and CDR2 from the germline V gene are MDHEN and SYDVKM. CDR3 length: 18 amino acids. J gave up 4 bases and V 5 bases, and 16 bases lay outside the gene matches. In DNA, the CDR3 is TGTGCCAGCAGTCCCATCGGACAGTCACTAGCGGGGGAGTACGAGCAGTACTTC. It encodes CASSPIGQSLAGEYEQYF. Together with reference TRBV28 and TRBJ2-7, the CDR3 gives the full variable domain: DVKVTQSSRYLVKRTGEKVFLECVQDMDHENMFWYRQDPGLGLRLIYFSYDVKMKEKGDIPEGYSVSREKKERFSLILESASTNQTSMYLCASSPIGQSLAGEYEQYFGPGTRLTVT.

This clonotype has a count of ten or more. The rearrangement joins TRBV6-5 to TRBJ1-1; D is undetermined. The V gene's germline CDR1 is MNHEY and CDR2 SVGAGI. CDR3 length: 13 residues. The V gene lost 3 bases and the J gene lost 5 bases, with 10 bases spanning the gap. CDR3 in DNA: TGTGCCAGCAGTTATGATGAGGGTACTGAAGCTTTCTTT. This codes for CASSYDEGTEAFF.

This clonotype came up many times. The V gene is TRBV10-3, the J gene TRBJ1-2; D might be TRBD1 (5 bases). The CDR3 runs to 16 residues. CDR1 is ENHRY, CDR2 SYGVKD, per germline. Trimming pared 3 bases from V and 10 bases from J, leaving 24 bases between. The DNA of the CDR3 is TGTGCCATCAGTGACCCTAACACGAGCAGGGCGAACTTCTACACCTTC. Translation: CAISDPNTSRANFYTF.

This clonotype came up many times. This chain links TRBV12-3 or TRBV12-4 with TRBJ1-3, with D perhaps matching TRBD1 (5 bases). Trimming pared 4 bases from V and 10 bases from J, leaving 20 bases between. The CDR3 sequence is 15 residues long. The CDR3 spells CASSWDDYREKTIYF. The CDR3 DNA is TGTGCCAGCAGTTGGGACGATTATAGGGAGAAGACCATATATTTT.

This clonotype has ten or more counts. V is TRBV12-3 or TRBV12-4 and J is TRBJ1-2, with a possible D match to TRBD1 (6 bases). This CDR3 is built from 15 residues. Trimming shortened V by 1 base and J by 3 bases, and 12 bases separated the two germline ends. In nucleotides, the CDR3 is TGTGCCAGCAGTTTAGGGGGGACACCCGACTATGGCTACACCTTC. It codes for CASSLGGTPDYGYTF.

This clonotype has at least ten counts. J is TRBJ1-1 and V is TRBV30; no firm D call. Trimming took off 1 base at V and 3 bases at J, with 9 bases between the two ends. The germline gives CDR1 GTSNPN, CDR2 SVGIG (reference sequence). This CDR3 contains 13 residues. CDR3 loop: CAWSGRGYTEAFF. CDR3 DNA sequence: TGTGCCTGGAGTGGGCGGGGATACACTGAAGCTTTCTTT. Full variable domain (outside the CDR3, taken from reference TRBV30 and TRBJ1-1): SQTIHQWPATLVQPVGSPLSLECTVEGTSNPNLYWYRQAAGRGLQLLFYSVGIGQISSEVPQNLSASRPQDRQFILSSKKLLLSDSGFYLCAWSGRGYTEAFFGQGTRLTVV.

The chain has TRBV12-3 or TRBV12-4 and TRBJ1-5; a weak D match, TRBD1 (5 bases). With 6 bases removed from V and 4 bases from J, the gap between germline ends came to 10 bases. This CDR3 region has 13 residues. CDR3 bases: TGTGCCAGCAGCCCGACAGTAAATCAGCCCCAGCATTTT. It specifies CASSPTVNQPQHF.

This clonotype was recorded many times. The rearrangement links TRBV12-3 or TRBV12-4 to TRBJ1-1, with a possible D match to TRBD1 (5 bases). This CDR3 region has 13 residues. Trimming pared 6 bases from V and 10 bases from J, leaving 18 bases between. The CDR3 spells CASSPRVRAGAFF. CDR3 nucleotide sequence: TGTGCCAGCAGCCCCAGGGTACGTGCGGGAGCTTTCTTT.

This clonotype was detected many times. The J gene is TRBJ1-1, the V gene TRBV20-1; weak D call: TRBD1 (5 bases). Between the trimmed V and J ends, which lost 6 bases and 2 bases, there was a span of 16 bases. The CDR3 is 14 amino acids. Germline V gives CDR1 DFQATT, CDR2 SNEGSKA (reference sequence). Here the CDR3 DNA reads TGCAGTGCCCTCCCTGGGACGGAAAACACTGAAGCTTTCTTT. It is translated as CSALPGTENTEAFF.

At least ten counts were recorded for this clonotype. This chain joins TRBV5-1 and TRBJ2-5; 8 nucleotides line up with TRBD2. V was clipped by 2 bases and J by 1 base; unmatched bases: 7. There are 16 residues in the CDR3. Germline CDR1 and CDR2: SGHRS and YFSETQ. Written as DNA, the CDR3 is TGCGCCAGCAGCTTCGTGCTAGCGGGCTTCCAAGAGACCCAGTACTTC. Translating it yields CASSFVLAGFQETQYF.

This clonotype was seen at least ten times. This chain links TRBV5-1 with TRBJ2-5; D ambiguous. This CDR3 region has 14 residues. CDR1 and CDR2 from the germline V gene are SGHRS and YFSETQ. Trimming pared 5 bases from V and 3 bases from J, leaving 14 bases between. As DNA, the CDR3 is TGCGCCAGCAGACGTGATCCCGTGAAAGAGACCCAGTACTTC. This translates into CASRRDPVKETQYF. The complete variable domain, with remaining parts taken from reference TRBV5-1 and TRBJ2-5, reads KAGVTQTPRYLIKTRGQQVTLSCSPISGHRSVSWYQQTPGQGLQFLFEYFSETQRNKGNFPGRFSGRQFSNSRSEMNVSTLELGDSALYLCASRRDPVKETQYFGPGTRLLVL.

This clonotype was recorded many times. The chain links TRBV5-1 to TRBJ2-2; the D gene is possibly TRBD1 (6 bases). CDR3 size: 16 residues. The V gene's germline CDR1 is SGHRS and CDR2 YFSETQ. Trimming left V 0 bases short and J 2 bases short, with 11 bases between. The CDR3 coding sequence is TGCGCCAGCAGCTTGGAGACAGGTATCAACACCGGGGAGCTGTTTTTT. It translates to CASSLETGINTGELFF.

The chain has TRBV5-1 and TRBJ1-1, with D unclear. V was clipped by 2 bases and J by 1 base, with 9 bases between them. The V gene's germline CDR1 is SGHRS and CDR2 YFSETQ. The CDR3 runs to 14 residues. The CDR3, as DNA: TGCGCCAGCAGCTTTGGTCCGACGAACACTGAAGCTTTCTTT. Translated, it gives CASSFGPTNTEAFF.

This rearrangement joins TRBV6-1 to TRBJ1-5; 8 bases agree with TRBD1. Germline CDR1 is MNHNS and CDR2 is SASEGT. The CDR3 runs to 15 residues. After removal of 5 bases from V and 4 bases from J, the junction contained 7 bases not matched to a gene. This CDR3 reads CASSQDRVGNQPQHF. The CDR3 DNA follows: TGTGCCAGCAGTCAGGACAGGGTGGGAAATCAGCCCCAGCATTTT.

This clonotype appeared many times. The genes are TRBV15 and TRBJ1-1; possible D gene TRBD1, 6 bases. Looked up from germline, CDR1 is LNHNV and CDR2 is YYDKDF (reference sequence). The length of the CDR3 is 13 residues. The V end was cut by 1 base, the J end by 4 bases, with 7 bases between. CDR3 amino acids: CATSRGGGTEAFF. CDR3 DNA: TGTGCCACCAGCAGAGGAGGGGGCACTGAAGCTTTCTTT.

Many counts were recorded for this clonotype. The chain carries TRBV6-1 and TRBJ2-7; TRBD2 agrees at 8 bases. Germline CDR1 is MNHNS and CDR2 is SASEGT. V was pared by 2 bases and J by 1 base, with 7 bases of the junction left unmatched. CDR3 length: 16 residues. The chain's CDR3 is CASSERASGLSYEQYF. CDR3 DNA sequence: TGTGCCAGCAGTGAAAGGGCTAGCGGGTTGTCCTACGAGCAGTACTTC.

This clonotype was recorded many times. This chain joins TRBV19 and TRBJ1-1; D is ambiguous. Trimming left V 5 bases short and J 0 bases short, with 13 bases between. CDR3 size: 15 residues. Germline V gene data show CDR1 as LNHDA and CDR2 as SQIVND (reference sequence). CDR3 amino acids: CASSPLTVVNTEAFF. In nucleotides, the CDR3 is TGTGCCAGTAGTCCATTGACGGTAGTGAACACTGAAGCTTTCTTT.

The chain has TRBV11-2 and TRBJ2-7, with 14 bases that match TRBD2. The trim removed 6 bases at V and 4 bases at J, leaving 17 bases unmatched. CDR3 length: 19 amino acids. Germline V CDR1 and CDR2: SGHAT, FQNNGV. CDR3: CASSLSPHRLAGGHYEQYF. As DNA, the CDR3 is TGTGCCAGCAGTTTGAGTCCTCACCGACTAGCGGGAGGGCATTACGAGCAGTACTTC.

At least ten counts were recorded for this clonotype. The chain recombines TRBV20-1 with TRBJ1-1; D not resolved. Germline CDR1 is DFQATT and CDR2 is SNEGSKA (reference sequence). Between the trimmed V and J ends, which lost 5 bases and 5 bases, there was a span of 15 bases. There are 13 residues in the CDR3. CDR3 bases: TGCAGTGCTCGTTCTATCGGACGAACTGAAGCTTTCTTT. It translates to CSARSIGRTEAFF.

This clonotype was observed at least ten times. The rearrangement joins TRBV15 to TRBJ1-6, with D possibly matching TRBD1 (6 bases). V lost 3 bases and J 7 bases, leaving 13 bases between the germline ends. Germline-derived CDR1 and CDR2 are LNHNV and YYDKDF (reference sequence). This CDR3 is built from 15 residues. The CDR3 region is CATSSRRGGNSPLHF. The CDR3 DNA reads TGTGCCACCAGCAGCCGCAGGGGAGGGAATTCACCCCTCCACTTT.

This clonotype came up many times. V gene TRBV10-1 combines with J gene TRBJ2-6; a possible D gene is TRBD2 (7 bases). There are 15 residues in the CDR3. Trimming shortened V by 8 bases and J by 4 bases, and 15 bases separated the two germline ends. Germline-derived CDR1 and CDR2 are WNHNN and SYGVQD (reference sequence). The CDR3 DNA is TGCGCCAGCGCCCCGGGGGGCGCCGGGGCCAACGTCCTGACTTTC. Protein: CASAPGGAGANVLTF.

In the case of this clonotype: A much larger clone lies one base from this, so it may be a read error. V usage is TRBV28 and J usage is TRBJ1-6, with 7 bases fitting TRBD1. The CDR3 is made up of 16 amino acids. CDR1 and CDR2 from the germline V gene are MDHEN and SYDVKM. The CDR3 loop is CVSSPRQGSGNSPLHF. In DNA, the CDR3 is TGTGTCAGCAGTCCAAGACAGGGTTCCGGGAATTCACCCCTCCACTTT.